The 24 T cell receptor beta chains below come from one sample, sequenced in a study of spatial heterogeneity in lung cancer. TCRdb redid the calling of the 5' RACE reads with MiXCR, one entry per CDR3 protein. This repertoire shows tens of thousands of distinct CDR3 sequences, about 4.6% found once; its top ten account for roughly 36%. Time point given: sample taken at primary tumor resection. Unsorted whole RNA from tumor, nontumor lung or frozen PBMC underwent sequencing. Source: PBMCs, taken at surgery. The receptors originated from a male donor with early-stage non-small cell lung cancer.

This clonotype has a count of ten or more. V and J are TRBV7-3 and TRBJ2-3; TRBD1 is a possible D gene (5 bases). The CDR3 length is 15 residues. CDR1 SGHTA and CDR2 FQGTGA come from the germline V gene. Trimming shortened V by 1 base and J by 6 bases, and 14 bases separated the two germline ends. CDR3: CASSLNFGRADTQYF. The CDR3 DNA sequence: TGTGCCAGCAGCTTAAATTTCGGCAGGGCGGATACGCAGTATTTT.

This clonotype was counted ten times or more. The J gene is TRBJ2-7, the V gene TRBV19; 7 nucleotides align to TRBD1. The germline gives CDR1 LNHDA, CDR2 SQIVND (reference sequence). The CDR3 length is 15 residues. Trimming took 4 bases from V and 5 from J; bases not matched to a gene: 11. This CDR3 is CASSNRQGLVNEQYF. For the CDR3, the DNA is TGTGCCAGTAGTAACCGACAGGGTTTGGTCAACGAGCAGTACTTC.

This clonotype has at least ten counts. The rearrangement uses TRBV7-3 and TRBJ2-2, with unresolved D. The V end lost 5 bases, the J end lost 5 bases, and 18 bases lay between the germline ends. This CDR3 has 16 residues. Germline V lookup: CDR1 SGHTA, CDR2 FQGTGA. CDR3 in amino acids: CASSRGQLTLTGELFF. CDR3 nucleotides: TGTGCCAGCAGCCGTGGGCAACTAACACTGACCGGGGAGCTGTTTTTT.

This clonotype has a handful of counts. The V call is TRBV2, the J call TRBJ2-2; D is unresolved. CDR1 is SNHLY, CDR2 FYNNEI, per germline. The CDR3 has 14 residues. Trimming removed 3 bases from V and 6 bases from J, with 11 bases in between. CDR3 sequence (DNA): TGTGCCAGCAGTGATGGGCGGTTCCCCGGGGAGCTGTTTTTT. It is translated as CASSDGRFPGELFF.

This clonotype was recorded many times. The chain's CDR3 is CASSLGHLPRETQYF. CDR3 DNA: TGTGCCAGCAGCCTTGGACACCTACCTCGGGAGACCCAGTACTTC. The rearrangement joins TRBV7-2 to TRBJ2-5, with a weak D call TRBD1 (5 bases). V was shortened by 5 bases and J by 5 bases, with 18 bases between the two germline ends. This CDR3 has 15 residues. Germline V gene sequence: CDR1 SGHTA, CDR2 FQGNSA.

There are many counts of this clonotype. In DNA, the CDR3 is TGTGCCAGCAGCGGACCCGGGACTAGCTCAAGCACCGGGGAGCTGTTTTTT. Translating gives CASSGPGTSSSTGELFF. The V gene is TRBV9, the J gene TRBJ2-2, with TRBD2 identical over 9 bases. CDR1 and CDR2 from the germline V gene are SGDLS and YYNGEE. Trimming removed 3 bases from V and 4 bases from J; junction bases left unmatched: 10. The CDR3 contains 17 residues.

This clonotype was counted many times. The genes are TRBV7-9 and TRBJ2-7; tentative D call: TRBD2 (5 bases). Germline V lookup: CDR1 SEHNR, CDR2 FQNEAQ (reference sequence). The CDR3 is 15 residues long. Deletions cut 0 bases from V and 4 bases from J, with 13 bases between. In nucleotides, the CDR3 is TGTGCCAGCAGCTTAGCCCCGGACTTACAATACGAGCAGTACTTC. It encodes CASSLAPDLQYEQYF.

In its sample, this clonotype was seen many times. The J gene is TRBJ2-1, the V gene TRBV7-6, with D possibly called TRBD1 or TRBD2 (5 bases each). With 5 bases removed from V and 6 bases from J, the gap between germline ends came to 14 bases. Germline CDR1 is SGHVS and CDR2 is FNYEAQ. CDR3 length: 14 amino acids. CDR3 region: CASSPEGPPNEQFF. The DNA of the CDR3 is TGTGCCAGCAGCCCCGAGGGACCCCCCAATGAGCAGTTCTTC.

This clonotype occurred many times. The chain has TRBV5-1 and TRBJ2-5, with 7 bases aligning to TRBD1. Germline V gives CDR1 SGHRS, CDR2 YFSETQ. J was trimmed by 1 base and V by 4 bases; bases with no gene match: 4. The CDR3 runs 14 residues. CDR3 DNA: TGCGCCAGCAGCCCGCCAGGGGGCCAAGAGACCCAGTACTTC. Translated: CASSPPGGQETQYF.

This chain uses TRBV29-1 with TRBJ2-1, with TRBD1 matching over 11 bases. CDR3 length equals 15 residues. V lost 3 bases, J lost 4 bases, and 5 bases stayed unmatched. CDR1 and CDR2 (germline): SQVTM, ANQGSEA. In DNA, the CDR3 is TGCAGCGTTGAGTTGGGGACAGGGGGTTACAATGAGCAGTTCTTC. Residues: CSVELGTGGYNEQFF.

This clonotype turned up a few times. The junction shows a germline mismatch at one end, possibly a read error. The rearrangement links TRBV5-1 to TRBJ2-7; a possible D gene is TRBD1 (5 bases). The germline V gene has CDR1 SGHRS and CDR2 YFSETQ. There are 14 residues in the CDR3. The CDR3 DNA follows: TGCGTCAGCAGCTTAGGGCAGGGTTCCTACGAGCAGTACTTC. It yields the protein CVSSLGQGSYEQYF.

This clonotype was detected many times. The rearrangement joins TRBV7-2 to TRBJ1-6; D unclear. CDR3 length: 17 amino acids. V lost 3 bases and J lost 0, with 12 bases in between. Germline loops: CDR1 SGHTA, CDR2 FQGNSA. CDR3 nucleotides: TGTGCCAGCAGCTTTCCTACGGGAAGCTCCTATAATTCACCCCTCCACTTT. Protein sequence: CASSFPTGSSYNSPLHF. Using reference TRBV7-2 and TRBJ1-6 for the parts outside the CDR3, the full variable domain is GAGVSQSPSNKVTEKGKDVELRCDPISGHTALYWYRQSLGQGLEFLIYFQGNSAPDKSGLPSDRFSAERTGGSVSTLTIQRTQQEDSAVYLCASSFPTGSSYNSPLHFGNGTRLTVT.

This clonotype was observed many times. V is TRBV20-1 and J is TRBJ2-2; D perhaps matches TRBD2 (5 bases). Trimming pared 0 bases from V and 5 bases from J, leaving 13 bases between. CDR3 length: 15 residues. From germline, CDR1 is DFQATT and CDR2 SNEGSKA (reference sequence). The CDR3 region has the DNA TGCAGTGCTAGAGATGAGAGGGTATGGACCGGGGAGCTGTTTTTT. This codes for CSARDERVWTGELFF.

This clonotype was recorded many times. This sequence joins TRBV6-2 or TRBV6-3 and TRBJ2-7, with D uncertain. CDR3 length equals 12 residues. The V gene lost 8 bases and the J gene lost 5 bases, with 13 bases spanning the gap. CDR1 MNHEY and CDR2 SVGEGT come from the germline V gene. This CDR3 reads CASETSRHEQYF. In nucleotides, the CDR3 is TGTGCCAGCGAGACAAGCCGCCACGAGCAGTACTTC.

This clonotype appeared many times. The V and J genes are TRBV29-1 and TRBJ2-2; tentatively, D is TRBD1 or TRBD2 (5 bases each). Germline loops: CDR1 SQVTM, CDR2 ANQGSEA. The germline V and J ends were trimmed by 4 bases and 2 bases, with 11 bases remaining between them. The CDR3 covers 14 residues. The CDR3 loop is CSVGRQGNTGELFF. CDR3 nucleotides: TGCAGCGTTGGGAGGCAGGGAAACACCGGGGAGCTGTTTTTT.

This clonotype was picked up many times. V gene TRBV13 combines with J gene TRBJ2-7; 7 nucleotides align to TRBD1. From germline, CDR1 is PRHDT and CDR2 FYEKMQ (reference sequence). V gave up 4 bases and J gave up 4 bases; unmatched junction bases: 13. The CDR3 is 16 residues long. This CDR3 is CASSYNTGTDVYEQYF. CDR3 nucleotide sequence: TGTGCCAGCAGCTACAATACCGGGACAGACGTTTACGAGCAGTACTTC.

This clonotype was seen at least ten times. The chain is built from TRBV2 and TRBJ1-5, with 7 bases aligning to TRBD1. Germline V CDR1 and CDR2: SNHLY, FYNNEI. This CDR3 is built from 15 residues. After removal of 7 bases from V and 2 bases from J, the junction contained 8 bases not matched to a gene. The chain's CDR3 is CASNLGQSGNQPQHF. The CDR3 region has the DNA TGTGCCAGCAACCTGGGACAGTCGGGCAATCAGCCCCAGCATTTT.

This clonotype was seen ten or more times. This chain links TRBV7-2 with TRBJ2-1, with D unresolved. The germline CDR1 and CDR2 sequences are SGHTA and FQGNSA. This CDR3 contains 14 residues. V lost 1 base, J lost 7 bases, and 11 bases lay in between. The CDR3 here is CASSLVGMRNEQFF. The CDR3 DNA reads as TGTGCCAGCAGCTTAGTGGGGATGAGGAATGAGCAGTTCTTC.

This clonotype was found many times. J is TRBJ2-3 and V is TRBV7-2; 10 nucleotides line up with TRBD2. Germline V CDR1 and CDR2: SGHTA, FQGNSA. The CDR3 has 15 amino acids. J was trimmed by 6 bases and V by 5 bases; bases with no gene match: 8. The DNA for the CDR3 is TGTGCCAGCAGCAGTAGCGGGAGGAGCCCGGATACGCAGTATTTT. Protein: CASSSSGRSPDTQYF.

This clonotype has ten or more counts. The V call is TRBV5-1, the J call TRBJ1-4; TRBD1 agrees at 7 bases. Per the germline V gene, CDR1 is SGHRS and CDR2 is YFSETQ. V lost 2 bases, J lost 14 bases, and 15 bases stayed unmatched. The CDR3 consists of 15 residues. The CDR3 DNA follows: TGCGCCAGCAGCTTAACCGGGACAGCGGATGGAAAGCTGTTTTTT. It codes for CASSLTGTADGKLFF.

Many counts were recorded for this clonotype. The rearrangement uses TRBV7-2 and TRBJ2-1; 9 bases map to TRBD2. The junction had 9 bases not matched to a gene; V was cut back by 4 bases and J by 2 bases. Germline V lookup: CDR1 SGHTA, CDR2 FQGNSA. This CDR3 is 17 amino acids long. The CDR3 loop is CASSSGGGARAYNEQFF. In DNA form, the CDR3 reads TGTGCCAGCAGCTCTGGCGGGGGGGCAAGGGCCTACAATGAGCAGTTCTTC.

Many counts were recorded for this clonotype. The J gene is TRBJ2-3, the V gene TRBV6-5, with a tentative D call TRBD1 (5 bases). The CDR3 contains 14 residues. CDR1 MNHEY and CDR2 SVGAGI come from the germline V gene. V was clipped by 5 bases and J by 0 bases, with 9 bases between them. The CDR3: CASSLRQSTDTQYF. CDR3 DNA: TGTGCCAGCAGTCTCCGACAGAGCACAGATACGCAGTATTTT.

This clonotype was detected ten times or more. The V and J genes are TRBV7-2 and TRBJ2-5; D unresolved. V lost 7 bases to trimming and J lost 3 bases, with 9 bases between them. Looked up from germline, CDR1 is SGHTA and CDR2 is FQGNSA. The CDR3 loop spans 12 amino acids. The CDR3 sequence is CASTRAKETQYF. DNA for the CDR3: TGTGCCAGCACCCGGGCAAAAGAGACCCAGTACTTC.

This clonotype was found many times. The genes are TRBV6-6 and TRBJ2-6; 7 nucleotides line up with TRBD1. Looked up from germline, CDR1 is MNHNY and CDR2 is SVGAGI (reference sequence). This CDR3 is built from 17 residues. V lost 7 bases and J lost 0; bases outside the gene matches: 9. The CDR3 reads CASTRDSPLSGANVLTF. The CDR3 DNA sequence: TGTGCCAGCACCCGGGACAGCCCCCTCTCTGGGGCCAACGTCCTGACTTTC.